This record concerns one TCR beta chain sequence. Its antigen is unidentified. These data belong to a study of shared clonotypes between healthy human individuals. Naive-designated CD8 cells lacked CD45RO, were positively enriched for CCR7, and omitted terminally differentiated effector memory CD45RA+ cells. Researchers ran the assay at a deep level. Sorted-subset replicate PCR reactions contained around 220 ng DNA, corresponding to some 28,000 T cell genomes. Repertoires were generated with immunoSEQ multiplex PCR, while TCRdb's copy carries only in-frame clones and drops some. The sample yields a few hundred thousand clones, around 95% seen once. The V gene lost 6 bases and the J gene lost 0 bases, with 13 bases spanning the gap. The CDR3 totals 15 residues. CDR1 SGHRS and CDR2 YFSETQ come from the germline V gene. Findings of the study overall: Several donors had approximately 4.6% of their naive CD4 clonotypes in common. Unshared clonotypes carried lower generation probabilities than those common to all four donors.

This rearrangement joins TRBV5-1 to TRBJ2-1; D is unclear. The clonotype was recovered from a woman aged 25 to 39 in good health. The sample comprised naive CD8+ T cells sorted from blood. CDR3 sequence: CASTLGAPSYNEQFF. DNA of the CDR3: TGCGCCAGCACACTCGGAGCCCCCTCCTACAATGAGCAGTTCTTC.